This entry concerns a single TCR beta chain. This sample is drawn from a study of blood T cell repertoires in COVID-19. Overall study context: The United States, Italy and Spain supplied acute and convalescent COVID-19 samples. Sources were T cells, B-cell-depleted T cells, or PBMCs; the material itself was cDNA or gDNA.

Trimming stripped 5 bases from V and 3 bases from J, with 17 bases between. Germline V gene lookup returns CDR1 LNHDA and CDR2 SQIVND (reference sequence). The length of the CDR3 is 16 residues. As processed by the authors: Amplifying reference gene primers gave estimates of nucleated cell counts. Sequencing used immunoSEQ multiplex PCR; TCRdb keeps in-frame clones, though not all of them. The V and J calls and the clone size are those of that table, but D and trimming were determined from the DNA. Of some 330,000 clones listed, approximately 90% are singletons. The J gene is TRBJ2-1, the V gene TRBV19, with D maybe TRBD2 (7 bases). The sequence came from a woman aged 50 to 60 with active or convalescent COVID-19. Material: peripheral blood. The CDR3 is CASSPRGARLYNEQFF. DNA of the CDR3: TGTGCCAGTAGTCCACGGGGGGCGCGTCTCTACAATGAGCAGTTCTTC.